This T cell receptor beta chain appears in the sequencing data of a study of cytomegalovirus exposure and HLA in healthy donors. Study findings and constraints: Among TCR sequences, most were rare, though some public TCRs appeared in many donors. Reportedly, a later analysis found an Asian-associated ancestry cluster had fewer N-insertions than the approximately 670-donor mean. Later on, an analysis found that several of the most significant clusters appeared to be linked to common viral pathogens, which included parvovirus B19.

The PCR had 60 Vbeta and 13 Jbeta primers. The table came from immunoSEQ multiplex PCR; TCRdb's copy has only in-frame clones and leaves some out. The sample lists fewer than 100,000 clones, around 77% occurring once. The V segment lost 6 bases and the J segment 5 bases; nucleotides outside the gene matches: 17. Germline V gene sequence: CDR1 MGHDK, CDR2 SYGVNS. The CDR3 extends over 17 amino acids. A note on this clone: Its cognate antigen is unknown.

The source of this sequence is a female donor in good health and CMV-seronegative. This chain links TRBV25-1 with TRBJ2-5; 8 nucleotides match TRBD2. Sequenced: PBMCs. CDR3 in DNA: TGTGCCAGCAGACCCCCCTGGGGGGATTCGGGAGGGGAGACCCAGTACTTC. The encoded protein is CASRPPWGDSGGETQYF.